The 18 T cell receptor beta chains in this list originate from one sample, sequenced in a study of Graves' ophthalmopathy and Graves' hyperthyroidism. TCR beta CDR3 amplification used RNA transcripts. Amplification began with first-round RT-PCR using HTBI primers, then second-round multiplex PCR was performed. MiXCR, applied by TCRdb to the multiplex PCR reads, yields one record per CDR3 protein. The data hold about 400,000 distinct CDR3 sequences, with about 17% observed a single time. The sample taken for sequencing was peripheral blood. These receptors all come from a woman in her late teens or twenties with Graves' ophthalmopathy.

Ten or more counts support this clonotype. J is TRBJ2-7 and V is TRBV7-9, with D tentatively TRBD2 (5 bases). Germline CDR1 and CDR2: SEHNR and FQNEAQ (reference sequence). V lost 4 bases and J lost 0, with 10 bases in between. The CDR3 has 14 amino acids. CDR3 sequence: CASSSGLTSYEQYF. CDR3 sequence (DNA): TGTGCCAGCAGCTCAGGACTCACCTCCTACGAGCAGTACTTC.

This clonotype was observed at least ten times. The chain couples TRBV7-2 to TRBJ2-7; possible D gene TRBD2, 5 bases. This CDR3 has 13 amino acids. Looked up from germline, CDR1 is SGHTA and CDR2 is FQGNSA. Trimming pared 5 bases from V and 6 bases from J, leaving 14 bases between. DNA of the CDR3: TGTGCCAGCAGCCCGCTAGCTACCCTCGAGCAGTACTTC. Its translation: CASSPLATLEQYF.

This clonotype was recorded at least ten times. The rearrangement links TRBV2 to TRBJ1-6; 7 bases agree with TRBD1. V lost 5 bases to trimming and J lost 7 bases; unmatched junction nucleotides: 5. The germline CDR1 and CDR2 sequences are SNHLY and FYNNEI. The CDR3 spans 14 residues. The CDR3 sequence is CASSLGQKNSPLHF. CDR3 in DNA: TGTGCCAGCAGTTTGGGACAGAAAAATTCACCCCTCCACTTT.

This clonotype appeared a few times. The DNA for the CDR3 is TGTGCCAGCAGCGGTGACAGGGGATCGAATCAGCCCCAGCATTTT. Protein sequence: CASSGDRGSNQPQHF. This chain uses TRBV7-2 with TRBJ1-5; 8 nucleotides match TRBD1. The CDR3 has 15 amino acids. With 5 bases clipped from V and 4 bases from J, the junction kept 7 bases outside the gene matches. Germline CDR1 SGHTA, CDR2 FQGNSA.

This clonotype was recorded many times. The CDR3 region has the DNA TGTGCCAGCAGTCAAGGGTCCGGGACAGGGACCTCGAACACCGGGGAGCTGTTTTTT. Translated: CASSQGSGTGTSNTGELFF. The rearrangement joins TRBV11-3 to TRBJ2-2; TRBD1 agrees at 9 bases. The V gene's germline CDR1 is SGHNT and CDR2 YENEEA. This CDR3 is built from 19 residues. Unmatched junction bases numbered 14, after V lost 6 bases and J lost 0 bases.

The table lists this clonotype with many counts. The gene calls are TRBV6-2 or TRBV6-3 and TRBJ1-1; D perhaps matches TRBD1 (5 bases). Trimming left V 7 bases short and J 7 bases short, with 13 bases between. The CDR3 is made up of 12 amino acids. Germline assignment: CDR1 MNHEY and CDR2 SVGEGT. The CDR3 nucleotides are TGTGCCAGCAACCAACCAGGGCTTGAAGCTTTCTTT. It yields the protein CASNQPGLEAFF.

This clonotype was counted ten times or more. The chain joins TRBV27 to TRBJ2-7; 9 bases align to TRBD1. The CDR3 runs 15 residues. Germline V gene sequence: CDR1 MNHEY, CDR2 SMNVEV (reference sequence). After removal of 1 base from V and 6 bases from J, the junction contained 7 bases not matched to a gene. CDR3 residues: CASSLYRTGGAEQYF. The DNA for the CDR3 is TGTGCCAGCAGTTTATATCGTACAGGGGGCGCCGAGCAGTACTTC.

Ten or more counts support this clonotype. The chain recombines TRBV5-1 with TRBJ2-2; D remains unclear. This CDR3 is 15 amino acids long. Germline CDR1 is SGHRS and CDR2 is YFSETQ. V lost 0 bases, J lost 4 bases, and 10 bases lay in between. In nucleotides, the CDR3 is TGCGCCAGCAGCTTGGAGCCCCAACCCACCGGGGAGCTGTTTTTT. Translating gives CASSLEPQPTGELFF.

At least ten counts were recorded for this clonotype. The CDR3 reads CASSERGVRGNIQYF. DNA of the CDR3: TGTGCCAGCAGTGAACGGGGGGTACGGGGCAACATTCAGTACTTC. This chain joins TRBV2 and TRBJ2-4; 7 bases are a match to TRBD2. The CDR3 has 15 amino acids. CDR1 SNHLY and CDR2 FYNNEI come from the germline V gene. The V and J ends lost 2 bases and 7 bases, in that order; junction bases with no gene match: 8.

This clonotype was picked up many times. The chain uses TRBV15 and TRBJ2-3; D unclear. Germline CDR1 reads LNHNV; CDR2 reads YYDKDF (reference sequence). The CDR3 totals 17 residues. Trimming took 2 bases from V and 2 from J, leaving 17 bases between them. CDR3 coding DNA: TGTGCCACCAGCAGATACCGGGCCTCACCTTCCACAGATACGCAGTATTTT. Translating it yields CATSRYRASPSTDTQYF.

In this sample, this clonotype turned up many times. The chain has TRBV28 and TRBJ2-7; tentatively, D is TRBD2 (7 bases). V gave up 2 bases and J gave up 2 bases, with 19 bases separating them. The length of the CDR3 is 17 residues. From germline, CDR1 is MDHEN and CDR2 SYDVKM. In DNA form, the CDR3 reads TGTGCCAGCAGTTTAGTTCCCGGCGGGGGCCCTACCTACGAGCAGTACTTC. It specifies CASSLVPGGGPTYEQYF.

The gene calls are TRBV6-4 and TRBJ2-5, with 7 bases lining up with TRBD1. Germline trimming cut 4 bases from V and 5 bases from J; bases unmatched to any gene: 4. The CDR3 has 13 residues. In germline, CDR1 is MRHNA, CDR2 SNTAGT. The DNA for the CDR3 is TGTGCCAGCAGTGTAGGGGGCGAGGAGACCCAGTACTTC. Encoded protein: CASSVGGEETQYF.

The chain couples TRBV6-2 or TRBV6-3 to TRBJ2-7; a weak D match, TRBD1 (6 bases). The length of the CDR3 is 13 residues. Germline assignment: CDR1 MNHEY and CDR2 SVGEGT. V was shortened by 10 bases and J by 2 bases, with 15 bases between the two germline ends. CDR3 in amino acids: CATTRDIAYEQYF. In DNA form, the CDR3 reads TGTGCCACAACCCGGGACATCGCCTACGAGCAGTACTTC.

Ten or more counts support this clonotype. The V gene is TRBV20-1, the J gene TRBJ2-7; 12 positions agree with TRBD2. The length of the CDR3 is 15 residues. Per the germline V gene, CDR1 is DFQATT and CDR2 is SNEGSKA (reference sequence). With V trimmed by 7 bases and J by 1 base, 8 bases remained unmatched. Here the CDR3 DNA reads TGCAGTGGTACACGACTAGCGGGAGCGTCCTACGAGCAGTACTTC. Protein sequence: CSGTRLAGASYEQYF.

This clonotype was seen repeatedly, ten times or more. The CDR3 sequence: CASRQRAGTGSLLYEQYF. CDR3 in DNA: TGTGCCAGCAGGCAACGCGCCGGGACAGGGAGTTTACTTTACGAGCAGTACTTC. This chain connects TRBV27 to TRBJ2-7; 9 positions match TRBD1. CDR1 is MNHEY, CDR2 SMNVEV, per germline (reference sequence). After removal of 6 bases from V and 4 bases from J, the junction contained 19 bases not matched to a gene. This CDR3 comprises 18 residues.

This clonotype was seen repeatedly, ten times or more. The chain uses TRBV12-3 or TRBV12-4 and TRBJ1-6; no clear D gene. The ends were cut back, 6 bases at V and 6 bases at J, with 15 bases in the middle. The CDR3 contains 15 residues. CDR3: CASRSTPGINSPLHF. CDR3 coding DNA: TGTGCCAGCAGGTCCACCCCCGGCATTAATTCACCCCTCCACTTT.

This clonotype was observed a handful of times. The chain has TRBV4-1 and TRBJ2-4; 10 nucleotides align to TRBD1. The germline V gene encodes CDR1 MGHRA and CDR2 YSYEKL. The CDR3 is made up of 19 amino acids. The J segment lost 4 bases and the V segment lost 0 bases, leaving 12 bases of the junction unmatched. CDR3 in DNA: TGCGCCAGCAGCCAAGAGGACCGGGGGACAGGGGTGAGAAAAAACATTCAGTACTTC. Protein sequence: CASSQEDRGTGVRKNIQYF.

This clonotype was picked up many times. J is TRBJ1-5 and V is TRBV12-3 or TRBV12-4; 10 positions match TRBD1. The CDR3 sequence is 14 residues long. Trimming at V came to 5 bases and at J to 5 bases, leaving 3 bases not matched to a gene. CDR3: CASSPDRGDQPQHF. The CDR3 coding sequence is TGTGCCAGCAGTCCGGACAGGGGGGATCAGCCCCAGCATTTT.